These T cell receptor beta chains were read from a single sample in a study of blood T cell repertoires in COVID-19. Only in-frame clones appear in the TCRdb table, and some are missing; sequencing was by immunoSEQ multiplex PCR. The sample has around 75,000 clones, 85% to 90% seen once; the top ten hold approximately 20%. Sequencing input: peripheral blood. All receptors derive from a human donor in a cohort sampled during active COVID-19. Both conserved end residues are part of each CDR3. The D gene is left open where the match is weak. Part of the rows lack a size; the others show once, few, many or a class for expanded clones.

NA TRBD1 TRBJ1-1 TRBV7-8 TGTGCCAGCAGCCGACAGGGGAACACTGAAGCTTTCTTT CASSRQGNTEAFF
once TRBD2 TRBJ2-2 TRBV7-2 TGTGCCAGCAGCTCAACGGCGGGAGTAACCGGGGAGCTGTTTTTT CASSSTAGVTGELFF
NA TRBD2 TRBJ2-2 TRBV10-3 TGTGCCACCACCCCGACTAGCGGGAGTGGTGGGGAGCTGTTTTTT CATTPTSGSGGELFF
once TRBD1 TRBJ1-4 TRBV10-3 TGTGCCATCAGTGTAGGGGGCCCTAATGAAAAACTGTTTTTT CAISVGGPNEKLFF
NA NA TRBJ2-1 TRBV30 TGTGCCTGGAGTACGGGGAGCCGAAATGAGCAGTTCTTC CAWSTGSRNEQFF
NA NA TRBJ1-1 TRBV3-1/TRBV3-2 TGTGCCAGCAGCCAAGGACAGGTGGGGAACACTGAAGCTTTCTTT CASSQGQVGNTEAFF
NA NA TRBJ1-1 TRBV5-4 TGTGCCAGCAGCCCCGACAAGAACACTGAAGCTTTCTTT CASSPDKNTEAFF
NA TRBD2 TRBJ2-7 TRBV29-1 TGCAGCGTTGAACGCCCCGGCGGGAGCGAGCAGTACTTC CSVERPGGSEQYF
NA NA TRBJ1-1 TRBV7-9 TGTGCCAGCAGCCGAACTTACAGGGTTCAGGCTGAAGCTTTCTTT CASSRTYRVQAEAFF
NA NA TRBJ2-7 TRBV5-1 TGCGCCAGCAGCTTTGGTTTCGGGAGAGGGGACCCGGTCTACGAGCAGTACTTC CASSFGFGRGDPVYEQYF
few TRBD1 TRBJ1-2 TRBV7-9 TGTGCCAGCAGTCCTGGACAGGGTTTCTATGGCTACACCTTC CASSPGQGFYGYTF
NA NA TRBJ1-2 TRBV6-5 TGTGCCAGCAGTTACTTTAGACAGTCCATCATTTACGGCTACACCTTC CASSYFRQSIIYGYTF
NA TRBD2 TRBJ2-7 TRBV5-1 TGCGCCAGCAGCTTGGAACTAGCGGGGGGCTACGAGCAGTACTTC CASSLELAGGYEQYF
NA TRBD1 TRBJ1-1 TRBV6-2/TRBV6-3 TGTGCCAGCAGTTACTTAGAGAGGGGGCGCGAGCCTTTCTTT CASSYLERGREPFF
NA TRBD1 TRBJ2-1 TRBV11-2 TGTGCCAGCAGCCAGGGACAGGGGATCGGTGAGCAGTTCTTC CASSQGQGIGEQFF
once NA TRBJ1-4 TRBV6-6 TGTGCCAGCAGTTATTGGGCTCCAGGTGGGCTTGAAAAACTGTTTTTT CASSYWAPGGLEKLFF
NA TRBD2 TRBJ2-3 TRBV12-3/TRBV12-4 TGTGCCAGCAGTTCGGGCGGGGGGGCCAGGTATTTT CASSSGGGARYF
NA NA TRBJ1-5 TRBV2 TGTGCCAGCAGTTACGGGATGTCTAATAGCAATCAGCCCCAGCATTTT CASSYGMSNSNQPQHF
NA NA TRBJ1-2 TRBV12-5 TGTGCTAGTGGTTTGCCAGGGTACTATGGCTACACCTTC CASGLPGYYGYTF
NA NA TRBJ2-2 TRBV28 TGTGCCAGCAGTTTTGGCCTAGCTCACACCGGGGAGCTGTTTTTT CASSFGLAHTGELFF
once NA TRBJ2-3 TRBV7-6 TGTGCCAGCAGCTTCCGACTAGGGCCCACAGATACGCAGTATTTT CASSFRLGPTDTQYF
NA NA TRBJ2-7 TRBV28 TGTGCCAGCAGTTCCCTTTACCCCACAGGGAGCCCCAACTACGAGCAGTACTTC CASSSLYPTGSPNYEQYF
NA NA TRBJ1-6 TRBV24-1 TGTGCCACCAATCGGGATGGGAATTCACCCCTCCACTTT CATNRDGNSPLHF
NA NA TRBJ1-1 TRBV20-1 TGCAGTGCTGCACAGAACACTGAAGCTTTCTTT CSAAQNTEAFF
NA TRBD1 TRBJ1-1 TRBV16 TGTGCCAGCAGCCAATTCCCGGGACAGGGAAGGACTGAAGCTTTCTTT CASSQFPGQGRTEAFF
once NA TRBJ1-6 TRBV6-5 TGTGCCAGCAAAGGGCCAGGGGTTAATTCACCCCTCCACTTT CASKGPGVNSPLHF
NA NA TRBJ1-5 TRBV5-8 TGTGCCAGCAGCTTGGGGCGCGCGGGGAGTAATCAGCCCCAGCATTTT CASSLGRAGSNQPQHF
NA TRBD1 TRBJ1-5 TRBV19 TGTGCCAGTAGTATGGACAGGTTCAATCAGCCCCAGCATTTT CASSMDRFNQPQHF
NA TRBD2 TRBJ2-1 TRBV9 TGTGCCAGCAGCGTAGGGCCAGCGGGAGAAGATGAGCAGTTCTTC CASSVGPAGEDEQFF
NA TRBD1 TRBJ2-1 TRBV9 TGTGCCAGCAGTCGCCCGATGACAGGGGGGATCTACAATGAGCAGTTCTTC CASSRPMTGGIYNEQFF
NA NA TRBJ2-3 TRBV6-6 TGTGCCTCCTCCGCGGGGGCTGAAGATACGCAGTATTTT CASSAGAEDTQYF
NA TRBD2 TRBJ2-3 TRBV7-9 TGTGCCAGCAGCTTATGGACTAGCGGGAGGGCCAGAAGCACAGATACGCAGTATTTT CASSLWTSGRARSTDTQYF
NA TRBD1 TRBJ1-4 TRBV7-9 TGTGCCAGCAGGTGGGACAGCTCGAATGAAAAACTGTTTTTT CASRWDSSNEKLFF
few NA TRBJ2-2 TRBV27 TGTGCCAGCAGTTTATACGGGTCGAACACCGGGGAGCTGTTTTTT CASSLYGSNTGELFF
once NA TRBJ1-2 TRBV7-9 TGTGCCAGCAGCTCCGTCGACTATGGCTACACCTTC CASSSVDYGYTF
NA TRBD1 TRBJ2-7 TRBV7-2 TGTGCCAGCAGCTTAGCAGGACAGGGGCGTACGGGGGAGCAGTACTTC CASSLAGQGRTGEQYF
NA TRBD2 TRBJ2-1 TRBV5-6 TGTGCCAGCAGCTTGGGGGCTAGCGGGAGAGACGAGCAGTTCTTC CASSLGASGRDEQFF
NA NA TRBJ2-3 TRBV7-2 TGTGCCAGCCGCCGGGGGAGAAGCACAGATACGCAGTATTTT CASRRGRSTDTQYF
NA TRBD1 TRBJ1-2 TRBV29-1 TGCAGCGTTGAAACAGGGGGCAGGGGCTACACCTTC CSVETGGRGYTF
NA TRBD2 TRBJ2-1 TRBV6-2/TRBV6-3 TGTGCCAGCAGTCCCCAGAGTAGCGGGTATGAGCAGTTCTTC CASSPQSSGYEQFF
NA NA TRBJ2-5 TRBV7-8 TGTGCCAGCAGCCGAGACTCCCAAGAGACCCAGTACTTC CASSRDSQETQYF
NA NA TRBJ2-5 TRBV5-4 TGTGCCAGCAGCTTGGGGGGGCCTGAGGAGACCCAGTACTTC CASSLGGPEETQYF
once NA TRBJ1-6 TRBV6-1 TGTGCCAGCAGTGAAAGACCCGCGGGGGGAACGAATTCACCCCTCCACTTT CASSERPAGGTNSPLHF
once NA TRBJ1-4 TRBV4-1 TGCGCCAGCAGCCAATCAGGGCAGCCTAATGAAAAACTGTTTTTT CASSQSGQPNEKLFF
NA NA TRBJ1-5 TRBV5-1 TGCGCCAGCAGCTTGGTTGGCGGGGTCAATCAGCCCCAGCATTTT CASSLVGGVNQPQHF
NA NA TRBJ2-7 TRBV2 TGTGCCAGCGAAAGAGCCTACGAGCAGTACTTC CASERAYEQYF
NA NA TRBJ1-1 TRBV30 TGTGCCTGGACGGGGGGAAATGGGACTGAAGCTTTCTTT CAWTGGNGTEAFF
NA NA TRBJ2-1 TRBV27 TGTGCCAGCCAAGGGGGTTCCACCCGCTACAATGAGCAGTTCTTC CASQGGSTRYNEQFF
NA TRBD2 TRBJ2-1 TRBV2 TGTGCCAGCAGTGTTAGCGGGGGGACCAGCTCCTACAATGAGCAGTTCTTC CASSVSGGTSSYNEQFF
NA NA TRBJ1-3 TRBV3-1/TRBV3-2 TGTGCCAGCAGCCTTTCCACAGCGACAGTCAGCTCTGGAAACACCATATATTTT CASSLSTATVSSGNTIYF